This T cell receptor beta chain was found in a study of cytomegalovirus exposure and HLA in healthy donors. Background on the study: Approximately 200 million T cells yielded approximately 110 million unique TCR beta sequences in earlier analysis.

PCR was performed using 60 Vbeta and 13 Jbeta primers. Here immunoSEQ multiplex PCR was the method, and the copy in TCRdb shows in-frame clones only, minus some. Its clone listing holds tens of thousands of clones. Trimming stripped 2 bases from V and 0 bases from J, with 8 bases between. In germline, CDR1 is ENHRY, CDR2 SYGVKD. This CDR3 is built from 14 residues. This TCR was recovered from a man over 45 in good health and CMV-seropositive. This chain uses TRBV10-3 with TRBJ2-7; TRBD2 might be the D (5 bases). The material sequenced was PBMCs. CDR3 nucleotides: TGTGCCATCAGTGAGGAGGGCAGCTCCTACGAGCAGTACTTC. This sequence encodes CAISEEGSSYEQYF.